This record looks at one T cell receptor (beta chain) sequence and its context. The antigen is not known. The CDR3 covers 13 residues. The record originates from a study of blood T cells in healthy people across ages. Overall study findings and caveats: Across the age range, TCR beta diversity per million T cells fell in a roughly linear way. Naive CD4+ cells and diversity were both higher in long-lived donors than in aged donors.

Together with a sample-barcoded 5' primer, a J-beta primer mix was included in a second PCR lasting roughly 6 to 12 cycles. Unique molecular identifiers of 12 random nucleotides labeled each cDNA. Using its own MiXCR run on the 5' RACE reads, TCRdb lists one record per CDR3 protein. Among about 800,000 distinct CDR3 sequences listed, 58% were seen once. With each sample, at least 6 micrograms of total RNA were extracted. The sequenced sample consisted of blood. This chain connects TRBV21-1 to TRBJ1-5; the D call in the table, TRBD1, was not verified against the DNA. TRBV21-1 is flagged as a pseudogene. The clonotype was recovered from a man aged 25 to 40 in good health. This CDR3 is CASSKGGGQPQHF. For the CDR3, the DNA is TGTGCCAGCAGCAAAGGGGGGGGGCAGCCCCAGCATTTT.